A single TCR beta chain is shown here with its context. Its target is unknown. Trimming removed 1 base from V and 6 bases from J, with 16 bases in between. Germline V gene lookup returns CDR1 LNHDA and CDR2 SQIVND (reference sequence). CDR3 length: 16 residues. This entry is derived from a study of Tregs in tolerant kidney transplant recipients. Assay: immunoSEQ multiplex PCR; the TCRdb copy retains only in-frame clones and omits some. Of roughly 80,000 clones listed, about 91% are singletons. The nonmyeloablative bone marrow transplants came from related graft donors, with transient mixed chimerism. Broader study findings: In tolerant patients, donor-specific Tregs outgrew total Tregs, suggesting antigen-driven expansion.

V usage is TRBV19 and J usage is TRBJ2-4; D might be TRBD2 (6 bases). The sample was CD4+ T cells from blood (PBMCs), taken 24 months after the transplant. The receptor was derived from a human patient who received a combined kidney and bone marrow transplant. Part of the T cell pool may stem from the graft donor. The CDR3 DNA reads TGTGCCAGTAGTATAGTCGGCGGGAAGTCAGGAAACATTCAGTACTTC. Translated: CASSIVGGKSGNIQYF. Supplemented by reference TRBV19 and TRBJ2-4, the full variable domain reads DGGITQSPKYLFRKEGQNVTLSCEQNLNHDAMYWYRQDPGQGLRLIYYSQIVNDFQKGDIAEGYSVSREKKESFPLTVTSAQKNPTAFYLCASSIVGGKSGNIQYFGAGTRLSVL.